The 27 T cell receptor beta chains below come from one sample, sequenced in a study of blood T cells in healthy people across ages. Together with a sample-barcoded 5' primer, a J-beta primer mix was included in a second PCR lasting about 6 to 12 cycles. TCRdb processed the 5' RACE reads anew with MiXCR; each CDR3 protein has one entry. The table includes about 730,000 distinct CDR3 sequences, 35% to 45% detected once. The source material was blood. The receptors come from a woman aged 55-69 years in good health.

As concerns this clonotype: One junction end does not reproduce the germline sequence, and a read error may be involved. The V and J genes are TRBV27 and TRBJ1-2; the D is unclear. The CDR3 runs to 13 residues. From germline, CDR1 is MNHEY and CDR2 SMNVEV (reference sequence). The CDR3 protein is CAGSGQADYGYTF. The CDR3 coding sequence is TGTGCCGGCAGCGGGCAGGCGGACTATGGCTACACCTTC.

This clonotype came up a few times. This chain links TRBV12-3 or TRBV12-4 with TRBJ2-1; D gene ambiguous. The CDR3 runs to 14 residues. With 5 bases removed from V and 3 bases from J, the gap between germline ends came to 11 bases. CDR3 bases: TGTGCCAGCAGTCCTCCGGGCTTCTACAATGAGCAGTTCTTC. Residues: CASSPPGFYNEQFF.

This clonotype was recorded at least ten times. V and J are TRBV2 and TRBJ2-1; unclear D gene. V was cut by 5 bases and J by 8 bases, with 7 bases left in between. Germline V gives CDR1 SNHLY, CDR2 FYNNEI. This CDR3 has 11 amino acids. In DNA, the CDR3 is TGTGCCAGCAGTCCGTACGATGAGCAGTTCTTC. This codes for CASSPYDEQFF.

This clonotype occurred once. V gene TRBV20-1 combines with J gene TRBJ2-3, with D possibly being TRBD1 (5 bases). Germline CDR1 is DFQATT and CDR2 is SNEGSKA (reference sequence). This CDR3 region has 14 residues. Trimming took off 3 bases at V and 2 bases at J, with 12 bases between the two ends. This chain's CDR3 is CSASSGSDTDTQYF. CDR3 sequence (DNA): TGCAGTGCTAGTTCAGGGTCGGACACAGATACGCAGTATTTT.

V is TRBV20-1 and J is TRBJ2-7; 9 nucleotides agree with TRBD1. CDR1 is DFQATT, CDR2 SNEGSKA, per germline (reference sequence). The CDR3 runs 13 residues. The V and J ends lost 4 bases and 2 bases, in that order; junction bases with no gene match: 3. The CDR3 coding sequence is TGCAGTGCTACCAGGACAGGGGCCTACGAGCAGTACTTC. It is translated as CSATRTGAYEQYF.

This clonotype was detected only a few times. The chain is built from TRBV5-1 and TRBJ2-5, with unresolved D. This CDR3 spans 11 amino acids. Germline V lookup: CDR1 SGHRS, CDR2 YFSETQ. The germline V and J ends were trimmed by 6 bases and 5 bases, with 8 bases remaining between them. The CDR3 here is CASNAEETQYF. DNA of the CDR3: TGCGCCAGCAACGCAGAGGAGACCCAGTACTTC.

The CDR3 coding sequence is TGTGCCACCAGTGATGCGGGCTACGAGCAGTACTTC. Its protein is CATSDAGYEQYF. V usage is TRBV24-1 and J usage is TRBJ2-7, with D possibly being TRBD2 (5 bases). The CDR3 sequence is 12 residues long. Per the germline V gene, CDR1 is KGHDR and CDR2 is SFDVKD. V was clipped by 3 bases and J by 3 bases, with 5 bases between them.

The chain carries TRBV27 and TRBJ1-5; D gene unclear. The germline V gene encodes CDR1 MNHEY and CDR2 SMNVEV (reference sequence). V lost 0 bases and J lost 3, with 9 bases in between. The CDR3 sequence is 15 residues long. The CDR3 spells CASSLSRQTNQPQHF. As DNA, the CDR3 is TGTGCCAGCAGTTTATCTCGGCAGACCAATCAGCCCCAGCATTTT.

In this sample, this clonotype turned up a few times. This chain uses TRBV11-3 with TRBJ2-1; D perhaps matches TRBD2 (7 bases). This CDR3 spans 14 amino acids. CDR1 is SGHNT, CDR2 YENEEA, per germline. With 5 bases removed from V and 8 bases from J, the gap between germline ends came to 16 bases. Written as DNA, the CDR3 is TGTGCCAGCAGCCTTCGGGGGGCGACCCATGAGCAGTTCTTC. It is translated as CASSLRGATHEQFF.

The chain uses TRBV6-6 and TRBJ2-7; a weak D match, TRBD1 (6 bases). Germline assignment: CDR1 MNHNY and CDR2 SVGAGI (reference sequence). The CDR3 extends over 15 amino acids. V dropped 7 bases and J dropped 2 bases, with 18 bases sitting between them. In nucleotides, the CDR3 is TGTGCCAGCACGGGATTACAGGGCAGTCCCTACGAGCAGTACTTC. This codes for CASTGLQGSPYEQYF.

This clonotype was seen more than once but under ten times. The chain combines TRBV3-1 with TRBJ2-7; the match to TRBD2 covers 7 bases. J gave up 5 bases and V 7 bases, and 11 bases lay outside the gene matches. The CDR3 covers 14 residues. Germline V CDR1 and CDR2: LGHDT, YNNKEL (reference sequence). This CDR3 is CASNPSGEANEQYF. CDR3 bases: TGTGCCAGCAACCCGAGCGGGGAGGCTAACGAGCAGTACTTC.

This sequence joins TRBV9 and TRBJ1-2, with D tentatively TRBD1 (6 bases). Trimming took off 3 bases at V and 5 bases at J, with 11 bases between the two ends. From germline, CDR1 is SGDLS and CDR2 YYNGEE. The CDR3 runs to 13 residues. The CDR3 nucleotides are TGTGCCAGCAGCGCGCAGGGGATATATGGCTACACCTTC. It encodes CASSAQGIYGYTF.

This clonotype was seen a handful of times. The J gene is TRBJ1-2, the V gene TRBV20-1; the D gene is possibly TRBD1 (5 bases). Per the germline V gene, CDR1 is DFQATT and CDR2 is SNEGSKA (reference sequence). Between the trimmed V and J ends, which lost 3 bases and 2 bases, there was a span of 13 bases. The CDR3 length is 14 residues. This CDR3 is CSARGPTVNYGYTF. In DNA, the CDR3 is TGCAGTGCTAGGGGTCCGACAGTCAACTATGGCTACACCTTC.

CDR3 in amino acids: CASRHTGSETQYF. The CDR3 DNA follows: TGTGCCAGTAGGCATACAGGATCTGAGACCCAGTACTTC. This chain uses TRBV19 with TRBJ2-7; tentative D call: TRBD1 (5 bases). The closer fit of TRBJ2-5 to the DNA end suggests the J call may be wrong. Germline lookup yields CDR1 LNHDA and CDR2 SQIVND (reference sequence). The CDR3 has 13 residues.

The table lists this clonotype with a few counts. V gene TRBV12-3 or TRBV12-4 combines with J gene TRBJ2-1; tentative D call: TRBD1 (6 bases). The CDR3 spans 17 residues. The ends were cut back, 2 bases at V and 5 bases at J, with 19 bases in the middle. The CDR3 DNA follows: TGTGCCAGCAGTTTAAGGGGGACCGGCCTGACACACAATGAGCAGTTCTTC. This translates into CASSLRGTGLTHNEQFF.

This chain uses TRBV20-1 with TRBJ2-7, with D possibly being TRBD2 (5 bases). The CDR3 loop spans 15 amino acids. V gave up 0 bases and J gave up 0 bases, with 12 bases separating them. In germline, CDR1 is DFQATT, CDR2 SNEGSKA (reference sequence). Written as DNA, the CDR3 is TGCAGTGCTAGAGATGCAGCGGTCAGCTCCTACGAGCAGTACTTC. This gives the protein CSARDAAVSSYEQYF.

DNA for the CDR3: TGTGCCAGCAGCTTATCCGAGATTACACCCCTCCACTTT. As protein: CASSLSEITPLHF. The chain uses TRBV7-2 and TRBJ1-6; D uncertain. Germline CDR1 is SGHTA and CDR2 is FQGNSA. V lost 2 bases, J lost 11 bases, and 10 bases lay in between. The CDR3 is made up of 13 amino acids.

This chain links TRBV20-1 with TRBJ2-7; tentative D call: TRBD2 (5 bases). Trimming removed 6 bases at V and 3 bases at J, with 9 bases between. The CDR3 totals 11 residues. CDR1 is DFQATT and CDR2 is SNEGSKA in the germline V gene (reference sequence). CDR3 sequence: CSAKLVYEQYF. CDR3 DNA sequence: TGCAGTGCCAAACTAGTCTACGAGCAGTACTTC.

CDR3 amino acids: CSAGTGATNEKLFF. CDR3 sequence (DNA): TGCAGTGCGGGGACAGGGGCAACTAATGAAAAACTGTTTTTT. J is TRBJ1-4 and V is TRBV20-1; 10 nucleotides agree with TRBD1. This CDR3 region has 14 residues. Trimming took 6 bases from V and 0 from J; bases not matched to a gene: 1. CDR1 is DFQATT and CDR2 is SNEGSKA in the germline V gene (reference sequence).

This clonotype was recorded a few times. The rearrangement uses TRBV28 and TRBJ2-1; TRBD2 is a possible D gene (6 bases). Germline lookup yields CDR1 MDHEN and CDR2 SYDVKM. Trimming stripped 5 bases from V and 0 bases from J, with 14 bases between. The length of the CDR3 is 16 residues. CDR3: CASSPLGSDSYNEQFF. In nucleotides, the CDR3 is TGTGCCAGCAGTCCCCTCGGGAGTGACTCCTACAATGAGCAGTTCTTC.

The V call is TRBV20-1, the J call TRBJ2-4, with 12 bases fitting TRBD2. This CDR3 is 17 amino acids long. Trimming removed 0 bases from V and 5 bases from J; junction bases left unmatched: 8. Per germline, CDR1 DFQATT and CDR2 SNEGSKA (reference sequence). DNA for the CDR3: TGCAGTGCTAGAGATCGCCTAGCGGGGGGGCTTGAAAACATTCAGTACTTC. This encodes CSARDRLAGGLENIQYF.

The J gene is TRBJ1-2, the V gene TRBV28, with TRBD1 matching over 7 bases. In germline, CDR1 is MDHEN, CDR2 SYDVKM. Unmatched junction bases numbered 8, after V lost 6 bases and J lost 7 bases. This CDR3 spans 13 amino acids. CDR3 DNA: TGTGCCAGCAGAAAGGGGGCGCGTCTTGGCTACACCTTC. The encoded protein is CASRKGARLGYTF.

The chain has TRBV7-6 and TRBJ1-6; D is undetermined. Germline CDR1 and CDR2: SGHVS and FNYEAQ. The V and J ends lost 5 bases and 10 bases respectively, with 12 bases between them. The CDR3 runs to 13 residues. The CDR3 DNA reads as TGTGCCAGCAGCCCGGAAGGGAGGTCACCCCTCCACTTT. Its protein product is CASSPEGRSPLHF.

V is TRBV6-5 and J is TRBJ1-1; D gene ambiguous. CDR3 length: 14 amino acids. Germline CDR1 reads MNHEY; CDR2 reads SVGAGI. The ends were cut back, 8 bases at V and 0 bases at J, with 13 bases in the middle. The CDR3 region is CASWRYSLNTEAFF. For the CDR3, the DNA is TGTGCCAGCTGGAGGTACAGCTTGAACACTGAAGCTTTCTTT.

In regard to this clonotype: An end of the junction does not agree with germline; a read error may underlie this. The chain carries TRBV5-1 and TRBJ1-2; TRBD1 agrees at 9 bases. This CDR3 has 16 amino acids. Germline CDR1 reads SGHRS; CDR2 reads YFSETQ. CDR3 protein: CVSSPPGQGPGYGYTF. DNA for the CDR3: TGCGTCAGCAGCCCCCCGGGACAGGGCCCAGGATATGGCTACACCTTC.

At least ten counts were recorded for this clonotype. This chain uses TRBV29-1 with TRBJ1-5, with TRBD1 matching over 9 bases. This CDR3 is built from 13 residues. With 3 bases clipped from V and 6 bases from J, the junction kept 3 bases outside the gene matches. In germline, CDR1 is SQVTM, CDR2 ANQGSEA. The CDR3 loop is CSVEDRGGQPQHF. In nucleotides, the CDR3 is TGCAGCGTTGAGGACAGGGGAGGTCAGCCCCAGCATTTT.

A remark on this clonotype: This may stem from a read error, because a much larger clone lies one nucleotide away. In nucleotides, the CDR3 is TGCGCCAGCAGTGGGAAGTTTACAGATACGCAGTATTTT. This translates into CASSGKFTDTQYF. V usage is TRBV10-1 and J usage is TRBJ2-3, with D hard to call. Germline CDR1 and CDR2: WNHNN and SYGVQD (reference sequence). This CDR3 has 13 amino acids. The V end lost 4 bases, the J end lost 3 bases, and 8 bases lay between the germline ends.